The present T cell receptor (beta chain) was sequenced within a study of T-cell memory formation after mild COVID-19. The CDR3 is made up of 15 amino acids. V lost 4 bases and J 6 bases, leaving 15 bases between the germline ends. TCRdb ran MiXCR on the 5' RACE reads and lists one entry per CDR3 protein. The sample contains 450,000 to 700,000 distinct CDR3 sequences, about a sixth of which appear only once. This TCR was sampled from an adult woman who had mild COVID-19 (a few samples of this study predate the infection). Cell type and time point are not known. The gene calls are TRBV12-3 or TRBV12-4 and TRBJ2-2; tentative D call: TRBD1 (6 bases). Sample: PBMCs or a T cell subset sorted from them (not recorded which). The CDR3 nucleotides read TGTGCCAGCAGTTGGGGCAGGAACAGGGCCGGGGAGCTGTTTTTT. Its translation is CASSWGRNRAGELFF.